These 27 T cell receptor beta chains share one sample of origin, sequenced in a study of T cell responses to AZD1222 COVID-19 vaccine. The protocol was immunoSEQ multiplex PCR, while the TCRdb copy is restricted to in-frame clones and leaves out a portion. The repertoire consists of some 79,000 clones, with 80% occurring once and the leading ten covering around 50%. This specimen consisted of peripheral blood, obtained 28 days after the second AZD1222 dose. The receptors come from an adult who received the AZD1222 COVID-19 vaccine.

The V call is TRBV9, the J call TRBJ2-1, with 8 bases identical to TRBD2. Trimming took 5 bases from V and 8 from J; bases not matched to a gene: 18. The CDR3 runs 17 residues. Germline lookup yields CDR1 SGDLS and CDR2 YYNGEE. Written as DNA, the CDR3 is TGTGCCAGCAGTTACTACCAGGGGACTAGTCCGATCCATGAGCAGTTCTTC. This translates into CASSYYQGTSPIHEQFF.

The chain is built from TRBV28 and TRBJ1-4; no definite D call. Germline V lookup: CDR1 MDHEN, CDR2 SYDVKM. The V and J ends lost 4 bases and 0 bases respectively, with 15 bases between them. The length of the CDR3 is 17 residues. The CDR3 spells CASSSAAAGATNEKLFF. The CDR3 coding sequence is TGTGCCAGCAGTTCTGCCGCGGCGGGCGCAACTAATGAAAAACTGTTTTTT.

The rearrangement uses TRBV7-9 and TRBJ2-7; 8 bases fit TRBD2. V was clipped by 7 bases and J by 5 bases; unmatched bases: 13. Per germline, CDR1 SEHNR and CDR2 FQNEAQ (reference sequence). The CDR3 extends over 15 amino acids. The CDR3, as DNA: TGTGCCAGCAACTACCCTGCGGGGGGAATCCACGAGCAGTACTTC. It encodes CASNYPAGGIHEQYF. The full variable domain, its missing parts supplied by reference TRBV7-9 and TRBJ2-7, is DTGVSQNPRHKITKRGQNVTFRCDPISEHNRLYWYRQTLGQGPEFLTYFQNEAQLEKSRLLSDRFSAERPKGSFSTLEIQRTEQGDSAMYLCASNYPAGGIHEQYFGPGTRLTVT.

This clone came up once. The J gene is TRBJ1-5, the V gene TRBV28, with 7 positions matching TRBD1. In germline, CDR1 is MDHEN, CDR2 SYDVKM. The trim removed 4 bases at V and 4 bases at J, leaving 7 bases unmatched. The CDR3 is 15 amino acids. Here the CDR3 DNA reads TGTGCCAGCAGTTCCCAAGACAGGGATAATCAGCCCCAGCATTTT. Its protein product is CASSSQDRDNQPQHF.

A single count supports this clone. The gene calls are TRBV27 and TRBJ2-2, with D possibly being TRBD2 (6 bases). The CDR3 loop spans 15 amino acids. The germline gives CDR1 MNHEY, CDR2 SMNVEV (reference sequence). Between the trimmed V and J ends, which lost 4 bases and 0 bases, there was a span of 9 bases. The CDR3 coding sequence is TGTGCCAGCAGTTCGGGACTTACGAACACCGGGGAGCTGTTTTTT. Protein product: CASSSGLTNTGELFF.

The genes are TRBV6-5 and TRBJ2-1; D is unclear. Germline V gene sequence: CDR1 MNHEY, CDR2 SVGAGI. V shed 0 bases and J shed 4 bases, with 4 bases lying between them. The CDR3 totals 13 residues. CDR3 amino acids: CASSYSLYNEQFF. CDR3 bases: TGTGCCAGCAGTTACTCCTTGTACAATGAGCAGTTCTTC.

V is TRBV19 and J is TRBJ2-3; D remains unclear. The CDR3 sequence is 15 residues long. In germline, CDR1 is LNHDA, CDR2 SQIVND (reference sequence). V was clipped by 7 bases and J by 0 bases, with 14 bases between them. CDR3 nucleotide sequence: TGTGCCAGTATACCGACCCGAGCGAGCACAGATACGCAGTATTTT. Protein: CASIPTRASTDTQYF.

V usage is TRBV30 and J usage is TRBJ2-2; 15 nucleotides line up with TRBD2. The CDR3 is 18 residues long. With V trimmed by 1 base and J by 9 bases, 12 bases remained unmatched. Germline V CDR1 and CDR2: GTSNPN, SVGIG (reference sequence). This chain's CDR3 is CAWSAYGLAGGFGRELFF. In nucleotides, the CDR3 is TGTGCCTGGAGTGCCTACGGACTAGCGGGAGGGTTTGGCCGGGAGCTGTTTTTT.

The chain employs TRBV20-1 and TRBJ2-7; D is uncertain. Deletions cut 3 bases from V and 4 bases from J, with 7 bases between. The CDR3 loop spans 11 amino acids. Germline V gene lookup returns CDR1 DFQATT and CDR2 SNEGSKA (reference sequence). Here the CDR3 DNA reads TGCAGTGCTAGGGCACTTTACGAGCAGTACTTC. It yields the protein CSARALYEQYF.

This rearrangement joins TRBV30 to TRBJ2-5; D is undetermined. With 1 base removed from V and 4 bases from J, the gap between germline ends came to 16 bases. The CDR3 length is 15 residues. Germline assignment: CDR1 GTSNPN and CDR2 SVGIG (reference sequence). The CDR3 sequence: CAWSASKASGETQYF. CDR3 sequence (DNA): TGTGCCTGGAGTGCCTCTAAGGCCTCCGGAGAGACCCAGTACTTC. Using reference TRBV30 and TRBJ2-5 for the parts outside the CDR3, the full variable domain is SQTIHQWPATLVQPVGSPLSLECTVEGTSNPNLYWYRQAAGRGLQLLFYSVGIGQISSEVPQNLSASRPQDRQFILSSKKLLLSDSGFYLCAWSASKASGETQYFGPGTRLLVL.

The chain couples TRBV11-2 to TRBJ2-3; 12 bases agree with TRBD1. J was trimmed by 7 bases and V by 1 base; bases with no gene match: 6. The CDR3 covers 16 residues. The germline CDR1 and CDR2 sequences are SGHAT and FQNNGV. This CDR3 reads CASSLATGQGANTQYF. CDR3 in DNA: TGTGCCAGCAGCTTAGCCACGGGACAGGGGGCGAATACGCAGTATTTT.

This sequence joins TRBV28 and TRBJ1-1; D ambiguous. V gave up 5 bases and J gave up 7 bases, with 14 bases separating them. The CDR3 contains 13 residues. Looked up from germline, CDR1 is MDHEN and CDR2 is SYDVKM. CDR3 in DNA: TGTGCCAGCAGTCAGCCGGGGATCCGTGAAGCTTTCTTT. This gives the protein CASSQPGIREAFF. Using reference TRBV28 and TRBJ1-1 for the parts outside the CDR3, the full variable domain is DVKVTQSSRYLVKRTGEKVFLECVQDMDHENMFWYRQDPGLGLRLIYFSYDVKMKEKGDIPEGYSVSREKKERFSLILESASTNQTSMYLCASSQPGIREAFFGQGTRLTVV.

The table lists this clone with a count of one. The V gene is TRBV11-3, the J gene TRBJ2-1; perhaps TRBD2 as D (6 bases). Per the germline V gene, CDR1 is SGHNT and CDR2 is YENEEA. V gave up 5 bases and J gave up 0 bases, with 20 bases separating them. This CDR3 region has 18 residues. The CDR3 region has the DNA TGTGCCAGCAGCCAGAACACAGTCGGAGGGAGCTCCTACAATGAGCAGTTCTTC. Its protein is CASSQNTVGGSSYNEQFF.

The genes are TRBV18 and TRBJ1-4; possible D gene TRBD1, 6 bases. V was trimmed by 6 bases and J by 8 bases, leaving 13 bases between them. CDR1 KGHSH and CDR2 LQKENI come from the germline V gene. CDR3 length: 13 amino acids. This chain's CDR3 is CASSRDRSEKLFF. CDR3 DNA sequence: TGTGCCAGCTCCCGCGACAGGAGCGAAAAACTGTTTTTT.

The chain has TRBV4-1 and TRBJ2-1; 10 bases map to TRBD2. V gave up 4 bases and J gave up 2 bases; unmatched junction bases: 2. This CDR3 spans 15 amino acids. Germline V gene lookup returns CDR1 MGHRA and CDR2 YSYEKL. The chain's CDR3 is CASSPGLAAYNEQFF. Written as DNA, the CDR3 is TGCGCCAGCAGCCCCGGACTAGCGGCCTACAATGAGCAGTTCTTC.

This clone appeared once. The V gene is TRBV7-9, the J gene TRBJ2-5, with D perhaps matching TRBD1 or TRBD2 (6 bases each). CDR1 and CDR2 (germline): SEHNR, FQNEAQ (reference sequence). CDR3 length: 14 amino acids. Trimming stripped 7 bases from V and 5 bases from J, with 17 bases between. The CDR3 DNA sequence: TGTGCCAGCACCAACACTCTAGGGGGGGAGACCCAGTACTTC. Protein sequence: CASTNTLGGETQYF.

The chain joins TRBV5-8 to TRBJ2-2, with D maybe TRBD1 (5 bases). V lost 4 bases, J lost 7 bases, and 11 bases lay in between. Germline V CDR1 and CDR2: SGHTS, YDEGEE. The CDR3 extends over 13 amino acids. The CDR3 sequence is CASSTREDGELFF. In DNA form, the CDR3 reads TGTGCCAGCAGCACCAGGGAAGACGGGGAGCTGTTTTTT.

This clone was seen just once. The chain carries TRBV6-5 and TRBJ1-6; D unresolved. The germline CDR1 and CDR2 sequences are MNHEY and SVGAGI. This CDR3 is 15 amino acids long. Trimming took 6 bases from V and 10 from J, leaving 19 bases between them. The CDR3 bases are TGTGCCAGCAGGGATGTTCCCAAAGGAGGATCACCCCTCCACTTT. Translated, it gives CASRDVPKGGSPLHF.

The V call is TRBV19, the J call TRBJ1-1; a weak D match, TRBD1 (5 bases). Germline lookup yields CDR1 LNHDA and CDR2 SQIVND (reference sequence). The CDR3 totals 14 residues. V lost 6 bases and J 0 bases, leaving 11 bases between the germline ends. The CDR3 DNA is TGTGCCAGTAGCCGGACAAGATTGAACACTGAAGCTTTCTTT. It translates to CASSRTRLNTEAFF.

The chain recombines TRBV5-1 with TRBJ1-3, with D maybe TRBD1 (6 bases). Trimming left V 3 bases short and J 2 bases short, with 9 bases between. The CDR3 is made up of 14 amino acids. Germline CDR1 SGHRS, CDR2 YFSETQ. The CDR3 DNA reads TGCGCCAGCAGCTCTCAGGGGACTGGAAACACCATATATTTT. The encoded protein is CASSSQGTGNTIYF.

The chain links TRBV7-3 to TRBJ2-3; D possibly corresponds to TRBD2 (6 bases). The CDR3 loop spans 15 amino acids. The germline CDR1 and CDR2 sequences are SGHTA and FQGTGA. V was shortened by 5 bases and J by 2 bases, with 14 bases between the two germline ends. Written as DNA, the CDR3 is TGTGCCAGCAGCAAACCGGGACTTGCCACAGATACGCAGTATTTT. The encoded protein is CASSKPGLATDTQYF.

This chain uses TRBV4-2 with TRBJ2-7; no reliable D call. CDR1 is LGHNA and CDR2 is YNFKEQ in the germline V gene. Trimming took off 6 bases at V and 2 bases at J, with 11 bases between the two ends. The CDR3 sequence is 13 residues long. The CDR3 DNA sequence: TGTGCCAGCAGTCCCGGACCGGCCTACGAGCAGTACTTC. It is translated as CASSPGPAYEQYF.

The chain joins TRBV6-5 to TRBJ1-6; no firm D call. The germline CDR1 and CDR2 sequences are MNHEY and SVGAGI. The CDR3 is 12 residues long. V lost 2 bases and J 10 bases, leaving 6 bases between the germline ends. CDR3 nucleotides: TGTGCCAGCAGTTACGGAGGGTCACCCCTCCACTTT. Amino acids: CASSYGGSPLHF.

This sequence joins TRBV21-1 and TRBJ2-5; TRBD2 is taken as the D call from the table, unchecked against the DNA. TRBV21-1 is a pseudogene segment. The CDR3 loop spans 15 amino acids. CDR3 sequence: CASSNRVDGQETQYF. The CDR3 DNA reads TGTGCCAGCAGCAATCGGGTAGACGGCCAAGAGACCCAGTACTTC.

The gene calls are TRBV3-1 (or the pseudogene TRBV3-2) and TRBJ2-1; 10 bases match TRBD2. The germline V gene encodes CDR1 LGHDT and CDR2 YNNKEL (reference sequence). V shed 2 bases and J 5 bases; nucleotides not matched to a gene: 3. The CDR3 is made up of 15 amino acids. In nucleotides, the CDR3 is TGTGCCAGCAGCCAAAGGACTAGCGGTGACAATGAGCAGTTCTTC. Translation gives CASSQRTSGDNEQFF.

The chain uses TRBV7-9 and TRBJ2-1; no clear D gene. V was trimmed by 4 bases and J by 11 bases, leaving 12 bases between them. The CDR3 runs to 12 residues. Per the germline V gene, CDR1 is SEHNR and CDR2 is FQNEAQ (reference sequence). The CDR3 DNA sequence: TGTGCCAGCAGCTCGACACATCCCCAGCAGTTCTTC. Amino acids: CASSSTHPQQFF.

The chain carries TRBV19 and TRBJ2-1, with 7 bases lining up with TRBD1. V lost 5 bases and J lost 0; bases outside the gene matches: 13. The V gene's germline CDR1 is LNHDA and CDR2 SQIVND (reference sequence). This CDR3 spans 18 amino acids. CDR3 sequence reads: CASSVQGSFSSSYNEQFF. CDR3 nucleotides: TGTGCCAGTAGTGTACAGGGGTCCTTTTCGAGCTCCTACAATGAGCAGTTCTTC.